The clone carrying this T cell receptor beta chain showed up many times. Its specificity is not known. The data originate from a study of T-cell reconstitution after alpha-beta-depleted transplantation in children. Points from the study as a whole: It was newly produced T cells that mostly accounted for T-cell counts and diversity one year after transplant. Two months or so post-transplant, alpha-beta T cells reportedly derived from several hundred expanded graft clones. From surviving recipient T cells and thymic progenitors came the high day-60 TCRbeta diversity observed in some patients.

The TCRbeta library was prepared with unique molecular identifiers. TCRdb reanalysed the PCR reads using MiXCR and keeps one entry per CDR3 protein. The sample lists approximately 300,000 distinct CDR3 sequences, around 7.3% occurring once. The CDR3 is 13 residues long. Germline-derived CDR1 and CDR2 are SGHDT and YYEEEE. V was pared by 2 bases and J by 7 bases, with 3 bases of the junction left unmatched. This clonotype originated in a female patient aged 2-9 years who had a stem cell transplant for Fanconi anemia, so the T cells may come from the graft donor. V is TRBV5-6 and J is TRBJ2-1, with 7 bases identical to TRBD1. Sequences were derived from peripheral blood, sampled 360 days after TCRalphabeta/CD19-depleted stem cell transplant. The CDR3 protein is CASSFTGANEQFF. The DNA for the CDR3 is TGTGCCAGCAGCTTTACAGGGGCAAATGAGCAGTTCTTC.